Listed here are 26 T cell receptor beta chains from one sample, sequenced in a study of T cells in Graves' hyperthyroidism and ophthalmopathy. It was RNA transcripts that yielded the amplified TCR beta CDR3 regions. The TCR CDR3 first-round RT-PCR relied on the HTBI primer set. Via MiXCR, TCRdb re-called the multiplex PCR reads, giving one row per CDR3 protein. The table records 300,000 to 450,000 distinct CDR3 sequences, 15% to 20% of them present only once. The sample taken for sequencing was blood. These receptors all stem from a woman between 40 and 50 years old with Graves' ophthalmopathy.

This clonotype was detected many times. This chain connects TRBV12-3 or TRBV12-4 to TRBJ2-7, with 11 bases that match TRBD2. The CDR3 totals 15 residues. After removal of 5 bases from V and 4 bases from J, the junction contained 7 bases not matched to a gene. The CDR3 sequence is CASSTRLAGNYEQYF. CDR3 nucleotide sequence: TGTGCCAGCAGTACCCGACTAGCGGGAAATTACGAGCAGTACTTC.

In this sample, this clonotype turned up many times. This chain links TRBV6-2 or TRBV6-3 with TRBJ2-7; 8 positions agree with TRBD1. Germline CDR1 and CDR2: MNHEY and SVGEGT. V lost 6 bases, J lost 5 bases, and 9 bases stayed unmatched. CDR3 length equals 14 residues. CDR3 sequence (DNA): TGTGCCAGCAGGGACAGGGAGCGCCGGGACGAGCAGTACTTC. Amino acid sequence: CASRDRERRDEQYF.

The chain combines TRBV29-1 with TRBJ1-2; D remains ambiguous. V was shortened by 4 bases and J by 4 bases, with 7 bases between the two germline ends. Germline V gene data show CDR1 as SQVTM and CDR2 as ANQGSEA. CDR3 length: 11 residues. The CDR3 bases are TGCAGCGTTGTTTTGGGCTATGGCTACACCTTC. Amino acids: CSVVLGYGYTF.

This clonotype showed up just once. This sequence joins TRBV2 and TRBJ2-2; D unresolved. V lost 8 bases, J lost 7 bases, and 17 bases lay in between. The CDR3 has 14 residues. Germline V gives CDR1 SNHLY, CDR2 FYNNEI. The CDR3 loop reads CASGTFSSLGELFF. CDR3 in DNA: TGTGCCAGCGGCACATTCTCGAGCCTCGGGGAGCTGTTTTTT.

This clonotype was picked up many times. Written as DNA, the CDR3 is TGTGCCAGCAGTTTAGTTGCGGTTAACCAAGAGACCCAGTACTTC. Protein: CASSLVAVNQETQYF. The V gene is TRBV12-3 or TRBV12-4, the J gene TRBJ2-5; D gene ambiguous. The CDR3 contains 15 residues. The V and J ends lost 1 base and 0 bases respectively, with 9 bases between them.

This clonotype showed up many times. The chain employs TRBV7-8 and TRBJ2-7; TRBD2 matches 9 bases. CDR3 size: 15 residues. V lost 5 bases and J lost 5; bases outside the gene matches: 10. Per germline, CDR1 SGHVS and CDR2 FQNEAQ. The CDR3 DNA follows: TGTGCCAGCAGCCTGACCGGGACTAGCCGCGACGAGCAGTACTTC. Its protein product is CASSLTGTSRDEQYF.

This clonotype has at least ten counts. An end of the junction differs from the germline gene, which may be a read error. The rearrangement joins TRBV15 to TRBJ1-5, with D uncertain. The CDR3 contains 15 residues. Germline CDR1 reads LNHNV; CDR2 reads YYDKDF (reference sequence). The CDR3 nucleotides are TGTGCCACCGGCAGAGATAGAGAAAGCAATCAGCCCCAGCATTTT. Encoded protein: CATGRDRESNQPQHF.

There are many counts of this clonotype. The J gene is TRBJ1-2, the V gene TRBV12-3 or TRBV12-4; 11 bases fit TRBD1. J was trimmed by 2 bases and V by 6 bases; bases with no gene match: 2. There are 14 residues in the CDR3. CDR3 region: CASRGQGANYGYTF. CDR3 in DNA: TGTGCCAGCAGAGGACAGGGGGCGAACTATGGCTACACCTTC.

The chain uses TRBV27 and TRBJ1-5; no clear D gene. Per germline, CDR1 MNHEY and CDR2 SMNVEV (reference sequence). V was shortened by 1 base and J by 7 bases, with 11 bases between the two germline ends. The CDR3 length is 14 residues. The DNA of the CDR3 is TGTGCCAGCAGTTTATGGGGTGGGATCCAGCCCCAGCATTTT. As protein: CASSLWGGIQPQHF.

J is TRBJ2-3 and V is TRBV11-2; 10 positions agree with TRBD2. V was pared by 5 bases and J by 0 bases, with 5 bases of the junction left unmatched. The germline gives CDR1 SGHAT, CDR2 FQNNGV. The CDR3 runs to 16 residues. The CDR3 sequence is CASSLMTSGSTDTQYF. The CDR3 DNA reads as TGTGCCAGCAGCCTTATGACTAGCGGGAGCACAGATACGCAGTATTTT. Full variable domain (outside the CDR3, taken from reference TRBV11-2 and TRBJ2-3): EAGVAQSPRYKIIEKRQSVAFWCNPISGHATLYWYQQILGQGPKLLIQFQNNGVVDDSQLPKDRFSAERLKGVDSTLKIQPAKLEDSAVYLCASSLMTSGSTDTQYFGPGTRLTVL.

The sample holds one count of this clonotype. This chain links TRBV12-3 or TRBV12-4 with TRBJ1-5; no firm D call. The V end lost 6 bases, the J end lost 6 bases, and 12 bases lay between the germline ends. The CDR3 sequence is 13 residues long. DNA of the CDR3: TGTGCCAGCAGCCCCCGGGAGCGTCAGCCCCAGCATTTT. It codes for CASSPRERQPQHF.

Ten or more counts support this clonotype. The V gene is TRBV6-5, the J gene TRBJ2-7, with D tentatively TRBD1 (5 bases). With 11 bases removed from V and 7 bases from J, the gap between germline ends came to 21 bases. This CDR3 spans 13 amino acids. Germline assignment: CDR1 MNHEY and CDR2 SVGAGI. The CDR3 loop is CAGNQGQGEEQYF. The CDR3 coding sequence is TGTGCCGGAAACCAAGGGCAGGGTGAGGAGCAGTACTTC.

This clonotype was detected many times. CDR3 sequence: CASSFTGEAFF. CDR3 DNA: TGTGCCAGCAGTTTTACCGGGGAAGCTTTCTTT. The rearrangement uses TRBV28 and TRBJ1-1; D is ambiguous. The germline V and J ends were trimmed by 3 bases and 8 bases, with 7 bases remaining between them. The germline CDR1 and CDR2 sequences are MDHEN and SYDVKM. The CDR3 loop spans 11 amino acids.

This clonotype was recorded at least ten times. The chain joins TRBV30 to TRBJ2-2; D unclear. This CDR3 region has 12 residues. CDR1 and CDR2 from the germline V gene are GTSNPN and SVGIG (reference sequence). Trimming cost V 5 bases and J 2 bases, with 6 bases left between them. This CDR3 reads CAWGANTGELFF. The CDR3 nucleotides read TGTGCCTGGGGAGCCAACACCGGGGAGCTGTTTTTT.

This clonotype was recorded many times. The chain joins TRBV19 to TRBJ2-7, with D possibly matching TRBD2 (5 bases). V lost 5 bases, J lost 7 bases, and 15 bases lay in between. The germline CDR1 and CDR2 sequences are LNHDA and SQIVND (reference sequence). The CDR3 runs to 13 residues. The CDR3: CASSGGGTGEQYF. The CDR3 DNA reads as TGTGCCAGTAGTGGTGGAGGTACCGGGGAGCAGTACTTC. The full variable domain, in which reference TRBV19 and TRBJ2-7 provide the parts outside the CDR3, is DGGITQSPKYLFRKEGQNVTLSCEQNLNHDAMYWYRQDPGQGLRLIYYSQIVNDFQKGDIAEGYSVSREKKESFPLTVTSAQKNPTAFYLCASSGGGTGEQYFGPGTRLTVT.

There are a few counts of this clonotype. A clone one base away is much larger, so this may be a read error. The rearrangement joins TRBV6-1 to TRBJ2-2; 8 bases line up with TRBD1. The germline V gene has CDR1 MNHNS and CDR2 SASEGT. The CDR3 sequence is 13 residues long. With V trimmed by 6 bases and J by 7 bases, 4 bases remained unmatched. This CDR3 is CASRPGGLGELFF. The CDR3 nucleotides are TGTGCCAGCAGACCAGGGGGCCTCGGGGAGCTGTTTTTT.

This clonotype has a count of ten or more. CDR3 coding DNA: TGCAGTGCTAGAATAGGCGTCGGAGCTTTCTTT. Translation gives CSARIGVGAFF. The rearrangement uses TRBV20-1 and TRBJ1-1; D unresolved. This CDR3 contains 11 residues. Deletions cut 2 bases from V and 10 bases from J, with 11 bases between. Germline V CDR1 and CDR2: DFQATT, SNEGSKA (reference sequence).

The table lists this clonotype with many counts. This sequence joins TRBV5-1 and TRBJ2-2, with D tentatively TRBD1 (6 bases). Germline V gene sequence: CDR1 SGHRS, CDR2 YFSETQ. The length of the CDR3 is 13 residues. CDR3 in DNA: TGCGCAACCAGGACAGCGAACACCGGGGAGCTGTTTTTT. It translates to CATRTANTGELFF.

This clonotype has a count of ten or more. The chain joins TRBV6-5 to TRBJ2-7, with 8 bases identical to TRBD1. Germline V CDR1 and CDR2: MNHEY, SVGAGI. V lost 2 bases to trimming and J lost 6 bases; unmatched junction nucleotides: 3. The CDR3 sequence is 13 residues long. CDR3 amino acids: CASSYGTGSEQYF. The CDR3 DNA follows: TGTGCCAGCAGTTACGGGACAGGTAGCGAGCAGTACTTC.

Many counts were recorded for this clonotype. CDR3 residues: CASSPGRETYEQYF. The DNA for the CDR3 is TGTGCCAGCAGTCCGGGACGGGAGACCTACGAGCAGTACTTC. The chain is built from TRBV28 and TRBJ2-7; tentatively, D is TRBD2 (6 bases). The CDR3 covers 14 residues. Germline assignment: CDR1 MDHEN and CDR2 SYDVKM. Trimming shortened V by 5 bases and J by 2 bases, and 13 bases separated the two germline ends.

J is TRBJ1-2 and V is TRBV7-9; possible D gene TRBD1, 6 bases. CDR3 size: 15 residues. With 1 base removed from V and 5 bases from J, the gap between germline ends came to 14 bases. CDR1 and CDR2 from the germline V gene are SEHNR and FQNEAQ (reference sequence). CDR3 protein: CASSLDYREKYGYTF. The CDR3 nucleotides read TGTGCCAGCAGCTTAGACTACAGGGAGAAATATGGCTACACCTTC.

This clonotype was observed at least ten times. V and J are TRBV4-3 and TRBJ2-4, with 8 bases aligning to TRBD1. V lost 2 bases, J lost 2 bases, and 2 bases stayed unmatched. The length of the CDR3 is 15 residues. Per germline, CDR1 LGHNA and CDR2 YSLEER. CDR3 protein: CASSQNRGTKNIQYF. The CDR3, as DNA: TGCGCCAGCAGCCAAAACAGGGGGACCAAAAACATTCAGTACTTC.

In this sample, this clonotype turned up many times. The V call is TRBV7-3, the J call TRBJ1-1, with D maybe TRBD1 (5 bases). V was shortened by 6 bases and J by 1 base, with 9 bases between the two germline ends. The CDR3 is made up of 13 amino acids. The germline gives CDR1 SGHTA, CDR2 FQGTGA. The CDR3 sequence: CASSIGENTEAFF. CDR3 in DNA: TGTGCCAGCAGTATAGGGGAGAACACTGAAGCTTTCTTT. Full variable domain (remainder filled in from reference TRBV7-3 and TRBJ1-1): GAGVSQTPSNKVTEKGKYVELRCDPISGHTALYWYRQSLGQGPEFLIYFQGTGAADDSGLPNDRFFAVRPEGSVSTLKIQRTERGDSAVYLCASSIGENTEAFFGQGTRLTVV.

This clonotype was observed at least ten times. V and J are TRBV6-5 and TRBJ1-5; no firm D call. The CDR3 is made up of 14 amino acids. The germline gives CDR1 MNHEY, CDR2 SVGAGI. Trimming left V 7 bases short and J 1 base short, with 11 bases between. CDR3 DNA: TGTGCCAGCACGGTAGGGAAGAGCAATCAGCCCCAGCATTTT. It specifies CASTVGKSNQPQHF.

With respect to this clonotype: This may be a read error, as it is one base from a much larger clone. The V call is TRBV11-2, the J call TRBJ1-2, with TRBD1 identical over 11 bases. The CDR3 loop spans 15 amino acids. The V gene's germline CDR1 is SGHAT and CDR2 FQNNGV. CDR3 in amino acids: CASSSGTGGGYGHTF. The CDR3 nucleotides are TGTGCCAGCAGCTCCGGGACAGGGGGAGGCTATGGCCACACCTTC.

This clonotype has ten or more counts. The chain has TRBV6-1 and TRBJ1-2; possibly TRBD1 for D (5 bases). Per germline, CDR1 MNHNS and CDR2 SASEGT. The CDR3 spans 13 residues. The V and J ends lost 6 bases and 4 bases respectively, with 12 bases between them. CDR3 sequence reads: CASSPGAAYGYTF. CDR3 in DNA: TGTGCCAGCAGCCCCGGGGCAGCCTATGGCTACACCTTC.